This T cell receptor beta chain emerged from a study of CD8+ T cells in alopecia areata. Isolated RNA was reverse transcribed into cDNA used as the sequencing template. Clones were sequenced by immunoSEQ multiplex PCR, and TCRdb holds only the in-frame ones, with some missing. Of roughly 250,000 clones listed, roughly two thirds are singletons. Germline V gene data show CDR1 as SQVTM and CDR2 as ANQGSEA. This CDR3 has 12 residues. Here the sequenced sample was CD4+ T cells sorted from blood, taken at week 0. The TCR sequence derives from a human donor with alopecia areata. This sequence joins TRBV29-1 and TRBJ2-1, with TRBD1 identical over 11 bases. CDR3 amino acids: CNLDRGHNEQFF. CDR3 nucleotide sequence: TGCAACTTGGACAGGGGGCACAATGAGCAGTTCTTC.